This entry lists 7 T cell receptor beta chains sequenced from one sample in a study of shared clonotypes between healthy human individuals. Assay: immunoSEQ multiplex PCR; the TCRdb copy retains only in-frame clones and omits some. The sample contains about 1.5 million clones, roughly 98% of which appear only once. The sample comprised naive CD4+ T cells sorted from blood. Subset specified: CD45RA+ positively selected. The receptors originated from a man aged 30 to 45 in good health.

The J gene is TRBJ2-7, the V gene TRBV27; D may be TRBD1 or TRBD2 (5 bases each). The germline V gene has CDR1 MNHEY and CDR2 SMNVEV (reference sequence). CDR3 length: 15 amino acids. Trimming cost V 3 bases and J 1 base, with 13 bases left between them. This chain's CDR3 is CASSFSGTVSYEQYF. The CDR3 DNA reads as TGTGCCAGCAGTTTTTCAGGGACGGTTTCCTACGAGCAGTACTTC.

The V call is TRBV27, the J call TRBJ1-1, with D tentatively TRBD1 (5 bases). V gave up 8 bases and J gave up 0 bases, with 25 bases separating them. This CDR3 region has 18 residues. The V gene's germline CDR1 is MNHEY and CDR2 SMNVEV (reference sequence). CDR3 nucleotides: TGTGCCAGCGCCTCCTTTAGGGGCCCCGGACTGATGAACACTGAAGCTTTCTTT. This encodes CASASFRGPGLMNTEAFF.

V and J are TRBV9 and TRBJ2-1, with 8 bases fitting TRBD2. The V gene's germline CDR1 is SGDLS and CDR2 YYNGEE. Unmatched junction bases numbered 8, after V lost 3 bases and J lost 0 bases. CDR3 length equals 17 residues. In nucleotides, the CDR3 is TGTGCCAGCAGCGCCCCTTTAGCGGGAAGCTCCTACAATGAGCAGTTCTTC. This translates into CASSAPLAGSSYNEQFF. Full variable domain (rest looked up from reference TRBV9 and TRBJ2-1): DSGVTQTPKHLITATGQRVTLRCSPRSGDLSVYWYQQSLDQGLQFLIQYYNGEERAKGNILERFSAQQFPDLHSELNLSSLELGDSALYFCASSAPLAGSSYNEQFFGPGTRLTVL.

The chain carries TRBV6-6 and TRBJ2-7; 7 bases align to TRBD1. CDR1 and CDR2 from the germline V gene are MNHNY and SVGAGI (reference sequence). The CDR3 contains 15 residues. The V segment lost 6 bases and the J segment 2 bases; nucleotides outside the gene matches: 10. In DNA, the CDR3 is TGTGCCAGCAGCCCCACCGACAGGGCGGCCTACGAGCAGTACTTC. This translates into CASSPTDRAAYEQYF.

The chain recombines TRBV5-4 with TRBJ2-7; 7 bases are shared with TRBD1. The ends lost 4 bases at V and 3 bases at J; junction bases unmatched: 4. The CDR3 is 13 residues long. In germline, CDR1 is SGHNT, CDR2 YYREEE (reference sequence). The CDR3 DNA is TGTGCCAGCAGCCCGACAGGGAGCTACGAGCAGTACTTC. Amino acid sequence: CASSPTGSYEQYF.

The chain carries TRBV4-3 and TRBJ2-1; 8 nucleotides align to TRBD2. CDR3 size: 15 residues. J was trimmed by 4 bases and V by 4 bases; bases with no gene match: 6. Germline lookup yields CDR1 LGHNA and CDR2 YSLEER. The CDR3 here is CASSRTTSEYNEQFF. In DNA, the CDR3 is TGCGCCAGCAGCCGCACGACTAGCGAGTACAATGAGCAGTTCTTC.

This chain links TRBV5-1 with TRBJ2-2; D gene uncertain. Germline assignment: CDR1 SGHRS and CDR2 YFSETQ. Trimming pared 6 bases from V and 2 bases from J, leaving 5 bases between. The CDR3 runs 12 residues. The CDR3 protein is CASTPNTGELFF. DNA for the CDR3: TGCGCCAGCACCCCCAACACCGGGGAGCTGTTTTTT.